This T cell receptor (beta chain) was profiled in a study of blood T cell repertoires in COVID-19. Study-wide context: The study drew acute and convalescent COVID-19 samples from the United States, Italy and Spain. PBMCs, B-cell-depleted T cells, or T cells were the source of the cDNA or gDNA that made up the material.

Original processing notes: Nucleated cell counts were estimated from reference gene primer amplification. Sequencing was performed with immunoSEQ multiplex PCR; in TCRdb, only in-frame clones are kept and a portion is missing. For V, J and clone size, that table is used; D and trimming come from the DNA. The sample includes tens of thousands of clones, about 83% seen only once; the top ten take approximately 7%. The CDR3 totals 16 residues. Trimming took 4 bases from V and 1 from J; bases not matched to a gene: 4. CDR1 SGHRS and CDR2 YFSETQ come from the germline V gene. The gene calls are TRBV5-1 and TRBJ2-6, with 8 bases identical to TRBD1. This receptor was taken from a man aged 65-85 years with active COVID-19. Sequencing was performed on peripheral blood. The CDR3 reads CASSPRTGSGANVLTF. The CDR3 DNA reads TGCGCCAGCAGCCCTAGGACAGGGTCTGGGGCCAACGTCCTGACTTTC.